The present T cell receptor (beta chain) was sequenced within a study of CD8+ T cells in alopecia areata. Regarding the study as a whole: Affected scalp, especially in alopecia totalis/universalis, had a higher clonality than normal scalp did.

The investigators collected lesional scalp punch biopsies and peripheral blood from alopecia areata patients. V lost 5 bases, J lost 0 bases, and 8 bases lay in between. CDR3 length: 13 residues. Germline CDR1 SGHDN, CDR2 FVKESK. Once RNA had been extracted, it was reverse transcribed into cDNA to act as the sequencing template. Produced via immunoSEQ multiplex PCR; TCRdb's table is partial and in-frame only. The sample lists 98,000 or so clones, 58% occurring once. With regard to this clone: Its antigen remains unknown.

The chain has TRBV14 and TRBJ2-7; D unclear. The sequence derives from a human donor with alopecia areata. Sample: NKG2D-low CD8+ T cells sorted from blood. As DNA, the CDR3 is TGTGCCAGCAGCAACCGGGCCTCCTACGAGCAGTACTTC. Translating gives CASSNRASYEQYF.